These 27 T cell receptor beta chains were all obtained from the same sample, sequenced in a study of post-analysis software for immune sequencing data. Points from the study as a whole: There were five or six TRBV segments more frequent in patients than controls, and TRBV5-6, TRBV5-1 and TRBV20-1 were among them.

No antigen has been assigned to these receptors. Researchers reported that TCR beta cDNA libraries carried unique molecular identifiers. TCRdb fed the PCR reads into MiXCR, producing one record per CDR3 protein. The sample carries a few hundred thousand distinct CDR3 sequences, roughly 46% recorded once. Sequenced: blood. The receptors shown here come from a girl aged 5-17 years with multiple sclerosis.

Here the CDR3 reads CASSAGEAYNEQFF. Written as DNA, the CDR3 is TGTGCCAGCTCGGCGGGAGAAGCCTACAATGAGCAGTTCTTC. This rearrangement joins TRBV6-5 to TRBJ2-1, with 7 bases identical to TRBD2. Trimming took 8 bases from V and 2 from J; bases not matched to a gene: 6. The CDR3 runs to 14 residues. CDR1 is MNHEY and CDR2 is SVGAGI in the germline V gene.

The rearrangement links TRBV2 to TRBJ2-5; 9 nucleotides line up with TRBD1. Losses at the gene ends were 6 bases for V and 11 bases for J; bases not matched to a gene: 10. The germline CDR1 and CDR2 sequences are SNHLY and FYNNEI. The CDR3 covers 13 residues. The CDR3 protein is CASRPDRGQEQYF. As DNA, the CDR3 is TGTGCCAGCAGACCGGACAGGGGTCAGGAGCAGTACTTC.

This rearrangement joins TRBV27 to TRBJ2-4; 10 nucleotides align to TRBD1. Trimming removed 2 bases from V and 1 base from J; junction bases left unmatched: 8. The CDR3 consists of 18 residues. Per the germline V gene, CDR1 is MNHEY and CDR2 is SMNVEV (reference sequence). The CDR3 here is CASSLRGTGERAKNIQYF. In nucleotides, the CDR3 is TGTGCCAGCAGTTTAAGGGGGACAGGGGAAAGGGCCAAAAACATTCAGTACTTC.

The chain couples TRBV3-1 to TRBJ2-5, with 16 bases that match TRBD2. V shed 3 bases, J shed 11 bases, and the junction held 12 bases outside the gene matches. CDR1 is LGHDT and CDR2 is YNNKEL in the germline V gene (reference sequence). This CDR3 spans 17 amino acids. The DNA for the CDR3 is TGTGCCAGCAGCCACCCGGGACTAGCGGGAGGGGTGAGAGAGCAGTACTTC. It specifies CASSHPGLAGGVREQYF.

The chain carries TRBV28 and TRBJ2-7, with D perhaps being TRBD1 or TRBD2 (5 bases each). The CDR3 covers 16 residues. Germline V gene data show CDR1 as MDHEN and CDR2 as SYDVKM. V was clipped by 6 bases and J by 3 bases, with 21 bases between them. The CDR3 sequence is CASSLRDRLKNYEQYF. The CDR3 bases are TGTGCCAGCAGCCTCCGGGACCGCCTAAAAAACTACGAGCAGTACTTC.

The V call is TRBV7-2, the J call TRBJ2-3, with TRBD2 matching 8 bases. Germline V lookup: CDR1 SGHTA, CDR2 FQGNSA. The CDR3 spans 16 residues. Losses at the gene ends were 1 base for V and 0 bases for J; bases not matched to a gene: 3. The CDR3: CASSLVGTSSTDTQYF. The CDR3 DNA sequence: TGTGCCAGCAGCTTAGTCGGGACTAGTAGCACAGATACGCAGTATTTT. The full variable domain, in which reference TRBV7-2 and TRBJ2-3 provide the parts outside the CDR3, is GAGVSQSPSNKVTEKGKDVELRCDPISGHTALYWYRQSLGQGLEFLIYFQGNSAPDKSGLPSDRFSAERTGGSVSTLTIQRTQQEDSAVYLCASSLVGTSSTDTQYFGPGTRLTVL.

This rearrangement joins TRBV20-1 to TRBJ2-4, with D possibly matching TRBD1 (6 bases). The J call may be faulty, since TRBJ2-7 better matches the DNA end. Germline CDR1 is DFQATT and CDR2 is SNEGSKA (reference sequence). The CDR3 is 15 amino acids. In nucleotides, the CDR3 is TGCAGTGCTAGAGACCACCGGGACAAGTCCTACGAGCAGTACTTC. As protein: CSARDHRDKSYEQYF.

The rearrangement uses TRBV25-1 and TRBJ2-1; a possible D gene is TRBD2 (6 bases). This CDR3 region has 15 residues. Per germline, CDR1 MGHDK and CDR2 SYGVNS. Deletions cut 6 bases from V and 0 bases from J, with 12 bases between. CDR3 in DNA: TGTGCCAGCAGAACGTGGGAGGTCTCCTACAATGAGCAGTTCTTC. Protein: CASRTWEVSYNEQFF. The whole variable domain, filled in from reference TRBV25-1 and TRBJ2-1, reads EADIYQTPRYLVIGTGKKITLECSQTMGHDKMYWYQQDPGMELHLIHYSYGVNSTEKGDLSSESTVSRIRTEHFPLTLESARPSHTSQYLCASRTWEVSYNEQFFGPGTRLTVL.

The chain carries TRBV4-1 and TRBJ1-2, with D uncertain. This CDR3 is built from 14 residues. CDR1 MGHRA and CDR2 YSYEKL come from the germline V gene. Trimming removed 4 bases at V and 0 bases at J, with 9 bases between. The CDR3, as DNA: TGCGCCAGCAGCCCTCCGGTGGCTAACTATGGCTACACCTTC. Translating it yields CASSPPVANYGYTF.

For this clonotype: This may come from a read error, since a much larger clone is one base off. The gene calls are TRBV6-6 and TRBJ2-1; D is ambiguous. The germline V gene has CDR1 MNHNY and CDR2 SVGAGI (reference sequence). The CDR3 extends over 13 amino acids. CDR3 coding DNA: TGTGCCAGCAGTTACTCGAGAACCAATGAGCGGTTCTTC. As protein: CASSYSRTNERFF.

This clonotype has more than one count but fewer than ten. This rearrangement joins TRBV5-6 to TRBJ1-5, with D hard to call. This CDR3 contains 15 residues. V was pared by 1 base and J by 2 bases, with 10 bases between. CDR1 is SGHDT, CDR2 YYEEEE, per germline. This chain's CDR3 is CASSLSRLGNQPQHF. In nucleotides, the CDR3 is TGTGCCAGCAGCTTGTCCCGCCTTGGCAATCAGCCCCAGCATTTT.

This rearrangement joins TRBV7-9 to TRBJ1-4; tentatively, D is TRBD1 (5 bases). Per germline, CDR1 SEHNR and CDR2 FQNEAQ (reference sequence). V dropped 5 bases and J dropped 4 bases, with 17 bases sitting between them. The CDR3 runs to 16 residues. CDR3 protein: CASSQGAGVVNEKLFF. The CDR3 DNA is TGTGCCAGCAGCCAAGGGGCGGGTGTTGTTAATGAAAAACTGTTTTTT. Variable domain in full (rest from reference TRBV7-9 and TRBJ1-4): DTGVSQNPRHKITKRGQNVTFRCDPISEHNRLYWYRQTLGQGPEFLTYFQNEAQLEKSRLLSDRFSAERPKGSFSTLEIQRTEQGDSAMYLCASSQGAGVVNEKLFFGSGTQLSVL.

This clonotype appeared a few times. The V call is TRBV7-9, the J call TRBJ2-3; no firm D call. The CDR3 is 12 residues long. The V gene's germline CDR1 is SEHNR and CDR2 FQNEAQ (reference sequence). Trimming took off 6 bases at V and 8 bases at J, with 12 bases between the two ends. The CDR3 reads CASRDEVATQYF. The CDR3 DNA reads as TGTGCCAGCAGGGACGAAGTAGCTACGCAGTATTTT.

The chain links TRBV27 to TRBJ2-1, with D unresolved. The V gene's germline CDR1 is MNHEY and CDR2 SMNVEV (reference sequence). Trimming left V 5 bases short and J 0 bases short, with 11 bases between. The CDR3 length is 15 residues. The CDR3 loop reads CASSSGWASYNEQFF. CDR3 in DNA: TGTGCCAGCAGTAGTGGTTGGGCCTCCTACAATGAGCAGTTCTTC.

This clonotype was detected only a few times. The chain combines TRBV29-1 with TRBJ1-1; D gene unclear. Per germline, CDR1 SQVTM and CDR2 ANQGSEA. CDR3 length: 12 amino acids. The V end lost 2 bases, the J end lost 6 bases, and 10 bases lay between the germline ends. The CDR3 bases are TGCAGCGTTGAAATGATAGTAGCTGAAGCTTTCTTT. It translates to CSVEMIVAEAFF.

This clonotype has more than one count but fewer than ten. The rearrangement joins TRBV5-6 to TRBJ2-3; possible D gene TRBD2, 6 bases. V lost 1 base, J lost 0 bases, and 12 bases lay in between. CDR1 and CDR2 from the germline V gene are SGHDT and YYEEEE. The CDR3 covers 16 residues. The CDR3 coding sequence is TGTGCCAGCAGCTTGACCCTAGCGTCTAGCACAGATACGCAGTATTTT. Its protein product is CASSLTLASSTDTQYF.

The V gene is TRBV10-3, the J gene TRBJ2-5; TRBD1 agrees at 9 bases. The ends lost 6 bases at V and 4 bases at J; junction bases unmatched: 15. The CDR3 is 17 amino acids. Germline loops: CDR1 ENHRY, CDR2 SYGVKD. The DNA of the CDR3 is TGTGCCATCAGCAAATCCGGGACAGGGACAGGTGGAGAGACCCAGTACTTC. This encodes CAISKSGTGTGGETQYF.

In this sample, this clonotype turned up a few times. This chain joins TRBV6-7 and TRBJ2-7; 7 nucleotides align to TRBD1. TRBV6-7 is placed among ORFs of uncertain function. The J segment lost 2 bases and the V segment lost 2 bases, leaving 6 bases of the junction unmatched. CDR3 size: 15 residues. The CDR3 nucleotides read TGTGCCAGCAGTTACCCGGACAGGTCCACCTACGAGCAGTACTTC. This translates into CASSYPDRSTYEQYF.

This clonotype was observed a handful of times. This sequence joins TRBV3-1 and TRBJ2-1; D uncertain. The V gene's germline CDR1 is LGHDT and CDR2 YNNKEL (reference sequence). The CDR3 is 15 residues long. V lost 2 bases and J lost 4, with 12 bases in between. The CDR3 is CASSQRVPKYNEQFF. DNA for the CDR3: TGTGCCAGCAGCCAAAGGGTCCCCAAGTACAATGAGCAGTTCTTC.

The chain uses TRBV29-1 and TRBJ2-7; no firm D call. The V gene's germline CDR1 is SQVTM and CDR2 ANQGSEA. This CDR3 is built from 15 residues. CDR3 region: CNCLLGRKSSYEQYF. The CDR3 nucleotides read TGCAACTGCCTCCTAGGCAGGAAGAGCTCCTACGAGCAGTACTTC.

The chain carries TRBV5-6 and TRBJ2-1; 12 bases agree with TRBD2. This CDR3 has 17 residues. Unmatched junction bases numbered 15, after V lost 5 bases and J lost 9 bases. Germline V gives CDR1 SGHDT, CDR2 YYEEEE. The CDR3 DNA sequence: TGTGCCAGCAGTATATTCTCGACTAGCGGGAGTAGGGGTGAGCAGTTCTTC. Protein: CASSIFSTSGSRGEQFF.

This chain joins TRBV5-1 and TRBJ2-7; the match to TRBD2 covers 10 bases. V gave up 1 base and J gave up 5 bases; unmatched junction bases: 3. Germline V gene data show CDR1 as SGHRS and CDR2 as YFSETQ. CDR3 size: 14 residues. CDR3 sequence reads: CASSLTSGNNEQYF. DNA of the CDR3: TGCGCCAGCAGCTTGACTAGCGGGAACAACGAGCAGTACTTC.

This chain links TRBV29-1 with TRBJ2-7; 11 nucleotides agree with TRBD1. J gave up 7 bases and V 6 bases, and 17 bases lay outside the gene matches. The length of the CDR3 is 16 residues. Germline V CDR1 and CDR2: SQVTM, ANQGSEA. CDR3 sequence: CSVDTRTGGLTGEQYF. The CDR3, as DNA: TGCAGCGTCGATACCCGGACAGGGGGCCTGACTGGGGAGCAGTACTTC.

The rearrangement links TRBV3-1 to TRBJ1-1; a weak D match, TRBD1 (6 bases). Germline V gives CDR1 LGHDT, CDR2 YNNKEL (reference sequence). V gave up 4 bases and J gave up 10 bases, with 16 bases separating them. CDR3 length: 13 residues. The DNA of the CDR3 is TGTGCCAGCAGCCTTCAGGGGCCGGGAGGAGCTTTCTTT. Its translation: CASSLQGPGGAFF.

This clonotype was counted a few times. The rearrangement links TRBV27 to TRBJ2-3; maybe TRBD2 (5 bases). V was pared by 10 bases and J by 0 bases, with 14 bases between. The V gene's germline CDR1 is MNHEY and CDR2 SMNVEV (reference sequence). The CDR3 runs 14 residues. CDR3 amino acids: CAIRPDSSTDTQYF. The CDR3 DNA sequence: TGTGCCATCCGACCGGACTCTAGCACAGATACGCAGTATTTT.

The CDR3 loop is CSAPGGRAGVAYNEQFF. The CDR3 nucleotides are TGCAGTGCCCCGGGTGGGAGGGCCGGGGTTGCCTACAATGAGCAGTTCTTC. V usage is TRBV20-1 and J usage is TRBJ2-1; 7 nucleotides line up with TRBD2. This CDR3 is built from 17 residues. V dropped 6 bases and J dropped 2; count of bases not matched to a gene: 16. CDR1 and CDR2 from the germline V gene are DFQATT and SNEGSKA (reference sequence).

The V and J genes are TRBV12-3 or TRBV12-4 and TRBJ2-7; TRBD1 agrees at 12 bases. V lost 0 bases, J lost 4 bases, and 7 bases stayed unmatched. The CDR3 extends over 17 amino acids. For the CDR3, the DNA is TGTGCCAGCAGTTTAGCACCAATGGGACAGGGGGCTTACGAGCAGTACTTC. Protein: CASSLAPMGQGAYEQYF.